The 10 T cell receptor beta chains listed next were all sequenced from one sample in a study of naive and memory T cell subsets. Blood and skin TCR RNA was reverse transcribed with alpha and beta constant primers. TCRdb re-derived calls from the 5' RACE reads in MiXCR, one entry per CDR3 protein. The data hold about 22,000 distinct CDR3 sequences, with over 3.5% observed a single time. Whole-blood samples were over 2 ml of peripheral blood from healthy adult volunteers. The receptors shown here come from a male donor in good health.

This clonotype showed up many times. The J gene is TRBJ2-3, the V gene TRBV29-1; D call uncertain. In germline, CDR1 is SQVTM, CDR2 ANQGSEA. The V end was cut by 4 bases, the J end by 5 bases, with 16 bases between. The CDR3 loop spans 14 amino acids. In DNA form, the CDR3 reads TGCAGCGTTGGAGGCTCAAACCCGAAAGATACGCAGTATTTT. This encodes CSVGGSNPKDTQYF.

This clonotype showed up many times. The chain carries TRBV18 and TRBJ1-5; D may be TRBD1 (5 bases). CDR1 and CDR2 from the germline V gene are KGHSH and LQKENI. This CDR3 is built from 13 residues. V lost 5 bases and J lost 2, with 7 bases in between. CDR3 bases: TGTGCCAGCTCAGGGGCTGGCAATCAGCCCCAGCATTTT. Protein sequence: CASSGAGNQPQHF. Filled out from reference TRBV18 and TRBJ1-5, the complete variable domain reads NAGVMQNPRHLVRRRGQEARLRCSPMKGHSHVYWYRQLPEEGLKFMVYLQKENIIDESGMPKERFSAEFPKEGPSILRIQQVVRGDSAAYFCASSGAGNQPQHFGDGTRLSIL.

In this sample, this clonotype turned up many times. The chain couples TRBV4-2 to TRBJ2-1, with D possibly being TRBD1 or TRBD2 (5 bases each). V was pared by 0 bases and J by 6 bases, with 15 bases between. This CDR3 region has 16 residues. The germline CDR1 and CDR2 sequences are LGHNA and YNFKEQ. As DNA, the CDR3 is TGTGCCAGCAGCCAAGATCTTCTGGGGGAGAGCAATGAGCAGTTCTTC. This codes for CASSQDLLGESNEQFF.

This clonotype was detected many times. The chain joins TRBV29-1 to TRBJ2-1, with D maybe TRBD2 (6 bases). CDR1 and CDR2 (germline): SQVTM, ANQGSEA. The CDR3 totals 19 residues. Trimming stripped 3 bases from V and 5 bases from J, with 29 bases between. The CDR3 loop is CSVDWTLWEVAAIHNEQFF. For the CDR3, the DNA is TGCAGCGTTGATTGGACCCTTTGGGAGGTAGCTGCAATCCACAATGAGCAGTTCTTC.

This clonotype was detected many times. J is TRBJ2-5 and V is TRBV10-3; D ambiguous. This CDR3 is built from 15 residues. CDR1 is ENHRY, CDR2 SYGVKD, per germline. V lost 0 bases and J lost 5, with 13 bases in between. CDR3 nucleotides: TGTGCCATCAGTGAGTCGTCCCTAGTGGGGGAGACCCAGTACTTC. It codes for CAISESSLVGETQYF.

This clonotype was counted at least ten times. The chain uses TRBV29-1 and TRBJ2-7, with D perhaps TRBD2 (6 bases). Germline V gene sequence: CDR1 SQVTM, CDR2 ANQGSEA. The ends were cut back, 6 bases at V and 12 bases at J, with 18 bases in the middle. The CDR3 runs to 11 residues. The CDR3 DNA is TGCAGCGTAGGGAACGGGGGAAGCGCGTACTTC. It encodes CSVGNGGSAYF.

This clonotype was detected ten times or more. The chain joins TRBV19 to TRBJ2-1, with D uncertain. Trimming removed 3 bases from V and 6 bases from J, with 12 bases in between. The CDR3 is 14 amino acids. Germline V lookup: CDR1 LNHDA, CDR2 SQIVND (reference sequence). The CDR3 nucleotides read TGTGCCAGTAGTATTTCGGTAGGGCTCAATGAGCAGTTCTTC. Translation gives CASSISVGLNEQFF.

There are many counts of this clonotype. The chain uses TRBV6-2 or TRBV6-3 and TRBJ2-5, with D perhaps TRBD2 (5 bases). This CDR3 has 16 residues. Germline values: CDR1 MNHEY, CDR2 SVGEGT. Deletions cut 4 bases from V and 2 bases from J, with 17 bases between. CDR3 in amino acids: CASSFPLTGIQETQYF. The CDR3 DNA follows: TGTGCCAGCAGTTTCCCCCTAACCGGGATTCAAGAGACCCAGTACTTC.

The chain carries TRBV28 and TRBJ1-3; maybe TRBD1 (6 bases). Germline-derived CDR1 and CDR2 are MDHEN and SYDVKM. V was trimmed by 5 bases and J by 1 base, leaving 21 bases between them. This CDR3 is 18 amino acids long. CDR3 bases: TGTGCCAGCAGTCCATACCGGCTGACAGGTCCGTCTGGAAACACCATATATTTT. Its translation: CASSPYRLTGPSGNTIYF.

This clonotype has ten or more counts. The chain has TRBV7-3 and TRBJ2-7; D is undetermined. With 5 bases removed from V and 5 bases from J, the gap between germline ends came to 10 bases. This CDR3 has 12 amino acids. Germline V gene sequence: CDR1 SGHTA, CDR2 FQGTGA. This CDR3 is CASSPRTDEQYF. The CDR3 nucleotides are TGTGCCAGCAGCCCGCGTACCGACGAGCAGTACTTC.